This entry features one T cell receptor (beta chain) sequence. Some 30,000 T cell genomes, or 200 to 250 ng DNA, went into the sorted-subset replicate PCRs. The table came from immunoSEQ multiplex PCR; TCRdb's copy has only in-frame clones and leaves some out. The table includes about 1,900,000 clones, around 96% detected once. CD45RO-negative, CCR7-positively selected cells formed the naive CD8 fraction, excluding terminally differentiated effector memory CD45RA+ cells. The data stem from a study of shared clonotypes between healthy human individuals. The specimen was naive CD8+ T cells sorted from blood. This clonotype was obtained from a man aged 18 to 29 in good health.

The CDR3, as DNA: TGTGCCAGCAGCCCGGACAGGGGGCTATGGGAGACCCAGTACTTC. It codes for CASSPDRGLWETQYF. V gene TRBV7-2 combines with J gene TRBJ2-5, with 11 bases fitting TRBD1. Germline V CDR1 and CDR2: SGHTA, FQGNSA. Trimming cost V 5 bases and J 5 bases; bases outside gene matches: 7. The CDR3 loop spans 15 amino acids.